This TCR beta chain was captured in a study of beta chain features in type 1 diabetes (dated 2018 in TCRdb). At the level of the whole study: Mean age, gender distribution, total cell number and subset yield were not different between patients and healthy donors. The study compared the TCRB repertoires of sorted circulating CD4+ T cell subsets in recently diagnosed type 1 diabetes patients with those in matched healthy donors. A total of approximately 99,000,000 sorted cells were examined across all samples, and RNA yield correlated strongly with the number of cells per subset. Naive and central memory subsets were obtained from all 30 or so donors, but regulatory and stem cell-like memory subsets were isolated from only 8 patients and 8 healthy donors. The paper's findings and limits, for the study overall: Fewer insertions and more nucleotide deletions at VDJ recombination sites were observed in patients with type 1 diabetes, implying thymic rearrangement abnormalities. PCR might favor shorter templates, but patient and control samples were amplified and corrected together, so any skew would affect both groups equally. Type 1 diabetes patients showed a moderate but significant shortening of TCRB CDR3 length in all four CD4+ subsets. Naive, central memory and regulatory TCRB repertoires appeared more similar among patients than among healthy donors. Because cDNA was sequenced instead of genomic DNA, activated cells with high expression could be over-represented, although the groups did not differ in activation or CD3 levels. Because the HLA sub-analyses included only small numbers of individuals, any influence of HLA type on TCRB rearrangement was left unresolved.

All of the isolated RNA was reverse transcribed with the High Capacity cDNA Reverse Transcription Kit, so expressed TCRB transcripts were sequenced. Deep immunoSEQ sequencing was performed on naive, central memory and regulatory T cell samples, with an average of approximately 3.9 million total reads per sample. Sorted cells were lysed in RLT buffer, and RNA was extracted using DNase-treated RNeasy Micro or Mini kits according to cell number. To prevent cross-contamination, every cell subset was processed on its own, while patient and healthy donor samples were processed together. The immunoSEQ multiplex PCR was used to amplify TCRB sequences from cDNA, yielding 87-bp fragments that span the CDR3 region. Sequencing of the amplicons was performed on the Illumina HiSeq platform. Per the source publication's procedure: Synthetic template baselines were used to correct PCR bias computationally, reads within Hamming distance 2 were collapsed together, and singletons that could not be merged were discarded. Reads were aligned to IMGT to assign V, D and J genes, CDR3 length, and insertions or deletions at six rearrangement sites. Within each subset, clonotype counts were normalized to sorted cell number, and only after that were true diversity and Gini coefficients computed with the tcR R package. The overlap coefficient, calculated on TCRB nucleotide sequences, was used to quantify repertoire sharing. Out-of-frame TCRB sequences from naive cells were analyzed to stand in for the pre-selection repertoire. Not all clones reach the TCRdb copy of this immuneACCESS table, which keeps in-frame sequences only. Checked studies attribute under half of the gap to unresolved V genes and leave the rest unexplained. V and J calls and clone size are as listed in that table; D and trimming were resolved from the DNA. The sample table contains fewer than 900,000 clones; only one count was recorded for 17% of them. The top ten clonotypes cover 0.02% to 0.025% of the sample.

From each donor, a single peripheral blood sample of approximately 110 mL on average was drawn into heparinised tubes. Naive, central memory, regulatory and stem cell-like memory CD4+ T cells were sorted on a BD FACSAria II using a panel including CD45RO, CCR7, CD25, CD127, CD95 and CD27. All sorted populations exceeded 95% purity. PBMCs were separated immediately by Lymphoprep density gradient centrifugation and were stained directly, without being cultured. To minimize batch effects, samples were stained and sorted in pairs, one healthy donor with one patient per experiment. Reading the germline V gene gives CDR1 MDHEN and CDR2 SYDVKM. The germline V and J ends show losses of 5 bases and 6 bases respectively, and no gene match explains 4 bases of the junction. Its CDR3 holds 13 amino acids, cysteine through phenylalanine. Here the CDR3 DNA is all that survives: 39 bases in frame from base 1. The count of this clone is one. Its specific antigen is unknown. Per-base qualities were not stored, and no clone one base away is much larger.

Sequenced: naive CD4+ T cells from blood. The cell subset or site label on this specimen signifies: true naive CD4+ T cells. The V and J segments used are TRBV28 and TRBJ2-3, with 8 bases matching TRBD2. This receptor was obtained from a young woman in good health. The DNA sequence is as follows: TGTGCCAGCAGTAGCGGGGGTGGGGATACGCAGTATTTT. Translated, it gives CASSSGGGDTQYF.